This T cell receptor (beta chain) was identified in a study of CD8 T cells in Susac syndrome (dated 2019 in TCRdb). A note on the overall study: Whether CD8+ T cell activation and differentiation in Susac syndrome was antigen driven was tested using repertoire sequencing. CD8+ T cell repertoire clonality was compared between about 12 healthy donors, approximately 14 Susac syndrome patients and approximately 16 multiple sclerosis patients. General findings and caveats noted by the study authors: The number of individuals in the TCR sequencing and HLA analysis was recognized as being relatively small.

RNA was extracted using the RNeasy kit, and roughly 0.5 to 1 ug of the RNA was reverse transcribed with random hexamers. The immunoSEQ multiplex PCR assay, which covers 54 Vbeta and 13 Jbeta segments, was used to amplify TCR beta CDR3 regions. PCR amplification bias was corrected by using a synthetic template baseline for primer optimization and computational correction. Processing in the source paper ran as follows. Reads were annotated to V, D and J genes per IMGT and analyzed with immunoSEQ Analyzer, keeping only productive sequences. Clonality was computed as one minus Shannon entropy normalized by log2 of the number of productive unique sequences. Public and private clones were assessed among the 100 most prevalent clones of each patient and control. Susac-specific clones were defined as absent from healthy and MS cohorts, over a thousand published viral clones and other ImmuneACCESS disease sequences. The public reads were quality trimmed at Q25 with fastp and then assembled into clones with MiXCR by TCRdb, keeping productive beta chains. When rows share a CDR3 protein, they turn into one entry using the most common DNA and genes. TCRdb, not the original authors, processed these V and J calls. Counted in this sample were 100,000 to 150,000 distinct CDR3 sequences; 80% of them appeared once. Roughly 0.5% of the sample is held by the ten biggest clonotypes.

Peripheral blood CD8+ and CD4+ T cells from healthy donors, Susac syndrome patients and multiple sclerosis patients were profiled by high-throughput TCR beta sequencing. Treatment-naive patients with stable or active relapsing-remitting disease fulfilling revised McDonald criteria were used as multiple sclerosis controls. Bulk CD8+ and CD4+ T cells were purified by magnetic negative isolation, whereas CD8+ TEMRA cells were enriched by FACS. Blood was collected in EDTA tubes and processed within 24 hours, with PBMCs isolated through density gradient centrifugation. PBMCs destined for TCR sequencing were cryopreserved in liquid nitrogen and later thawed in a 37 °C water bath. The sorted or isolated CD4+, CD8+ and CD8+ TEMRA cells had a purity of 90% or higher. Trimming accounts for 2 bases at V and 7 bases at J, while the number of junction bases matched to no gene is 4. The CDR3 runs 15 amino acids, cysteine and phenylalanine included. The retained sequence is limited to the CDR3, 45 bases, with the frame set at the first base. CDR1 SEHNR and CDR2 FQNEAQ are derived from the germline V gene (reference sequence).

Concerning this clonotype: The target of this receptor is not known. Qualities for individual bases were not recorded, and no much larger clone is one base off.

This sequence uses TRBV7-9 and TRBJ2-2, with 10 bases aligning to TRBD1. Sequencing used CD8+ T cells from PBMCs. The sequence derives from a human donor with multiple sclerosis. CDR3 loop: CASSLLGTGDGELFF. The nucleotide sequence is TGTGCCAGCAGCTTACTGGGGACAGGGGACGGGGAGCTGTTTTTT.